A selection of T cell receptor beta chains follows, all from one sample in a study of cytomegalovirus exposure and HLA in healthy donors. The repertoire was sequenced with immunoSEQ multiplex PCR; TCRdb's copy has only in-frame clones and lacks some. The top ten clones hold roughly 2.5% of a sample with roughly 220,000 clones, around four fifths of them seen once. Material: PBMCs. These receptors originate from a woman aged 40 to 50 in good health and CMV-seronegative. CDR3s include the opening cysteine and the closing phenylalanine or tryptophan. D genes are given only for firm matches. Size is stated for part of the rows, as once, few or many counts, or as a class when the clone is expanded.

CASSSSTGGDQPQHF TGCGCCAGCAGCTCTTCTACAGGGGGCGATCAGCCCCAGCATTTT NA TRBV5-1 TRBD1 TRBJ1-5
CASSSRLAGGYSHNEQFF TGTGCCAGCAGCTCCAGACTAGCGGGAGGGTATTCCCACAATGAGCAGTTCTTC NA TRBV7-8 TRBD2 TRBJ2-1
CASYSGLAGEGEQFF TGTGCCAGCTATTCGGGACTAGCGGGAGAGGGTGAGCAGTTCTTC NA TRBV6-1 TRBD2 TRBJ2-1
CASSPPGLAINEQYF TGTGCCAGCAGTCCTCCGGGACTAGCTATCAACGAGCAGTACTTC NA TRBV27 TRBD2 TRBJ2-7
CASSPQGTGGLITEAFF TGCGCCAGCAGCCCCCAAGGGACAGGGGGCTTGATCACTGAAGCTTTCTTT NA TRBV5-1 TRBD1 TRBJ1-1
CASSQGDPDSNQPQHF TGTGCCAGCAGTCAGGGGGACCCTGATAGCAATCAGCCCCAGCATTTT NA TRBV7-9 TRBD1 TRBJ1-5
CASIGRGGPYEQYF TGTGCCAGCATCGGGCGGGGGGGCCCCTACGAGCAGTACTTC NA TRBV28 TRBD2 TRBJ2-7
CASSLGLGGNEQFF TGCGCCAGCAGCTTAGGACTAGGGGGGAATGAGCAGTTCTTC NA TRBV4-1 NA TRBJ2-1
CASSLDSRNQPQHF TGTGCCAGCAGCCTGGACAGCAGAAATCAGCCCCAGCATTTT once TRBV7-9 NA TRBJ1-5
CASSLTGQGGGYTF TGTGCCAGCAGCTTAACGGGGCAGGGGGGAGGCTACACCTTC NA TRBV7-3 TRBD1 TRBJ1-2
CASSLGAREQFF TGCGCCAGCAGCTTGGGGGCCAGGGAGCAGTTCTTC few TRBV5-1 NA TRBJ2-1
CASNLRGAGDLHEQYF TGTGCCAGCAACCTACGGGGGGCCGGGGATCTCCACGAGCAGTACTTC NA TRBV27 NA TRBJ2-7
CAQDSYGYTF TGTGCTCAGGACAGCTATGGCTACACCTTC NA TRBV2 NA TRBJ1-2
CASSWSIGGGPTDTQYF TGCGCCAGCAGCTGGAGCATCGGGGGAGGGCCAACAGATACGCAGTATTTT NA TRBV5-1 TRBD2 TRBJ2-3
CASSIAGGRETQYF TGTGCCAGCTCCATAGCGGGAGGAAGAGAGACCCAGTACTTC once TRBV27 TRBD2 TRBJ2-5
CASSFFTSPHEQYF TGTGCCAGCAGCTTTTTCACTTCTCCCCACGAGCAGTACTTC NA TRBV11-1 NA TRBJ2-7
CASSRPGLDIYEQYF TGTGCCAGCAGCCGTCCGGGACTAGATATATACGAGCAGTACTTC NA TRBV11-2 TRBD2 TRBJ2-7
CAISGDRSMNTEAFF TGTGCCATCAGTGGCGACAGGAGCATGAACACTGAAGCTTTCTTT NA TRBV10-3 NA TRBJ1-1
CASSPARRLAKVLGSPYF TGTGCCAGCAGCCCCGCCCGAAGACTAGCTAAGGTCCTCGGGTCGCCGTACTTC once TRBV7-9 TRBD2 TRBJ2-5
CASSTQGQGAYHTEAFF TGTGCCAGTAGTACCCAGGGACAGGGGGCATACCACACTGAAGCTTTCTTT NA TRBV19 TRBD1 TRBJ1-1
CASSGNRVNEKLFF TGTGCCAGCAGTGGTAACAGGGTTAATGAAAAACTGTTTTTT NA TRBV2 NA TRBJ1-4
CASSGKNLNGRADEQYF TGCGCCAGCAGTGGGAAGAATCTAAATGGGAGGGCCGACGAGCAGTACTTC NA TRBV10-1 TRBD2 TRBJ2-7
CASSNRGEYEQYF TGTGCCAGTAGTAACAGGGGAGAATACGAGCAGTACTTC NA TRBV19 TRBD1 TRBJ2-7
CAWSVSVTEAFF TGTGCCTGGAGTGTATCGGTCACTGAAGCTTTCTTT once TRBV30 NA TRBJ1-1
CASKVTVSNQPQHF TGTGCCAGTAAGGTCACAGTTAGCAATCAGCCCCAGCATTTT NA TRBV19 NA TRBJ1-5
CASSTQGPRKTQYF TGTGCCAGTAGCACCCAGGGGCCCCGAAAGACCCAGTACTTC NA TRBV19 NA TRBJ2-5
CASRPRGTGFGITNF TGTGCCAGCAGACCCCGCGGGACAGGGTTCGGGATCACGAACTTC NA TRBV27 TRBD1 TRBJ2-7
CASSLADNEQFF TGCGCCAGCAGCTTGGCAGACAATGAGCAGTTCTTC few TRBV5-1 NA TRBJ2-1
CASRVKRISYEQYF TGTGCCAGCAGGGTTAAGCGGATATCCTACGAGCAGTACTTC NA TRBV6-5 NA TRBJ2-7
CSAGLAPTGELFF TGCAGCGCTGGACTAGCGCCTACCGGGGAGCTGTTTTTT NA TRBV29-1 TRBD2 TRBJ2-2
CATSVTGVDEQYF TGTGCCACCAGCGTGACGGGTGTGGACGAGCAGTACTTC NA TRBV15 NA TRBJ2-7
CASSPPGYGNTIYF TGTGCCAGCAGCCCCCCAGGGTACGGGAACACCATATATTTT NA TRBV14 NA TRBJ1-3
CAWSVQPWSDTQYF TGTGCCTGGAGTGTACAGCCCTGGTCAGATACGCAGTATTTT NA TRBV30 NA TRBJ2-3
CSVVLRNGELFF TGCAGCGTTGTTTTGCGGAACGGGGAGCTGTTTTTT NA TRBV29-1 NA TRBJ2-2
CASSPRDREYRNEQFF TGCGCCAGCAGTCCCCGGGACAGGGAGTATCGCAATGAGCAGTTCTTC NA TRBV23-1 TRBD1 TRBJ2-1
CSVPRPGSNTEAFF TGCAGCGTGCCGAGGCCAGGGTCGAACACTGAAGCTTTCTTT NA TRBV29-1 NA TRBJ1-1
CASSAMGTGSNTGELFF TGTGCCAGCAGCGCCATGGGGACAGGGTCGAACACCGGGGAGCTGTTTTTT NA TRBV7-3 TRBD1 TRBJ2-2
CASSLMGHLRPGELFF TGTGCCAGCAGCTTAATGGGACACCTCCGACCCGGGGAGCTGTTTTTT NA TRBV7-3 NA TRBJ2-2
CASTRRGGTGETQYF TGTGCCAGTACCAGACGCGGGGGGACGGGTGAGACCCAGTACTTC NA TRBV19 TRBD2 TRBJ2-5
CASSFTGSSYEQYF TGTGCCAGCAGTTTTACCGGGAGCTCCTACGAGCAGTACTTC NA TRBV27 NA TRBJ2-7
CASSYSFSTSYEQYF TGTGCCAGCAGTTACTCTTTTTCCACATCCTACGAGCAGTACTTC once TRBV6-5 NA TRBJ2-7
CASSLADGSRETQYF TGCGCCAGCAGCTTGGCCGACGGGAGTAGAGAGACCCAGTACTTC NA TRBV5-1 NA TRBJ2-5
CASLGTGGREQFF TGTGCCAGCCTCGGGACAGGGGGCCGTGAGCAGTTCTTC NA TRBV2 TRBD1 TRBJ2-1
CASSPGTGKREQYF TGTGCCAGCTCACCAGGGACAGGGAAGCGCGAGCAGTACTTC NA TRBV18 TRBD1 TRBJ2-7
CASSTWGGQVDGYTF TGTGCCAGCAGTACATGGGGGGGACAGGTTGATGGCTACACCTTC NA TRBV28 TRBD1 TRBJ1-2
CASSSQGHEQYF TGCGCCAGCAGCTCACAGGGCCACGAGCAGTACTTC NA TRBV5-1 NA TRBJ2-7
CASSSTGSGYTF TGTGCCAGCAGTTCTACAGGGTCGGGCTACACCTTC once TRBV6-5 NA TRBJ1-2
CASRQKGGMNTEAFF TGTGCCAGCAGACAGAAAGGGGGCATGAACACTGAAGCTTTCTTT NA TRBV6-6 TRBD1 TRBJ1-1